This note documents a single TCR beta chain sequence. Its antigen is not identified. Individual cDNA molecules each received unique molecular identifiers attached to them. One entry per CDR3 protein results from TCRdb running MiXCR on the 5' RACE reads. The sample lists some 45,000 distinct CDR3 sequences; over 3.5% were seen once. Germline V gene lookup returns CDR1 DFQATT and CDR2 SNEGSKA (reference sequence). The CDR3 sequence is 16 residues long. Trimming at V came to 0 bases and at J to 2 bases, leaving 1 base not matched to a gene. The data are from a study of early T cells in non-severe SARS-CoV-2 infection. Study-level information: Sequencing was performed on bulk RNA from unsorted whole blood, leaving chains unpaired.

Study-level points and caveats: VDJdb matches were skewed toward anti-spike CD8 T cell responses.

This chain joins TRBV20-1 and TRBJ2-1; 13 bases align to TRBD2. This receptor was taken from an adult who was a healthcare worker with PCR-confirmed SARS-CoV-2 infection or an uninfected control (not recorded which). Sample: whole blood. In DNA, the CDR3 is TGCAGTGCTAGAGAGGGACTAGCGGGGACCTACAATGAGCAGTTCTTC. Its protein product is CSAREGLAGTYNEQFF.